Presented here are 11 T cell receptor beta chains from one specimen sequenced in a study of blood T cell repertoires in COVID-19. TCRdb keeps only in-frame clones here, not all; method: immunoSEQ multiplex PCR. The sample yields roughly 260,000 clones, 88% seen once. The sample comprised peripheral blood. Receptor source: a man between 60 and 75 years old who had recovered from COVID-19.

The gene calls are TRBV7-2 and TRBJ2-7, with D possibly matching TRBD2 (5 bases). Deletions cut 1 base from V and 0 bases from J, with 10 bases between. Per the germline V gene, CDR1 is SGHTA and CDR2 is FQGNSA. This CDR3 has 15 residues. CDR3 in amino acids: CASSLGTPSSYEQYF. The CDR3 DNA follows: TGTGCCAGCAGCTTAGGGACTCCAAGCTCCTACGAGCAGTACTTC.

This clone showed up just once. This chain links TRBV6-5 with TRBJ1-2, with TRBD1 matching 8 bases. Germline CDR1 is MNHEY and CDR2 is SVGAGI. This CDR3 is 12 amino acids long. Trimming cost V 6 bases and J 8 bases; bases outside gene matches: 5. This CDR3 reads CASRDRARGYTF. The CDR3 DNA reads TGTGCCAGCAGGGACAGGGCACGCGGCTACACCTTC.

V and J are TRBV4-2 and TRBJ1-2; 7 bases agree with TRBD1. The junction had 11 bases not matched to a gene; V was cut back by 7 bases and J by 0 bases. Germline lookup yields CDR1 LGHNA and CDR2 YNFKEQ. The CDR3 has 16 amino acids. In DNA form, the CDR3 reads TGTGCCAGCAACCCCAATATAGACAGGGCTAACTATGGCTACACCTTC. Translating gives CASNPNIDRANYGYTF.

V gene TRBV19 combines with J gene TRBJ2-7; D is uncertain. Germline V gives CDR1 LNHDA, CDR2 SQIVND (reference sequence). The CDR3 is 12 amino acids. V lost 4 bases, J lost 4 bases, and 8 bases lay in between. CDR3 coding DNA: TGTGCCAGTAGTAAAACACCATACGAGCAGTACTTC. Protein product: CASSKTPYEQYF.

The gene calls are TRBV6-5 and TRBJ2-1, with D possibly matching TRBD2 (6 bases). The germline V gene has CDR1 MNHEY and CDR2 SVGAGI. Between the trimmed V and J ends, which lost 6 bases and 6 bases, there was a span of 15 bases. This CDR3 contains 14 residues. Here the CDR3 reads CASRGGEVANEQFF. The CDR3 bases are TGTGCCAGCAGGGGCGGGGAAGTAGCCAATGAGCAGTTCTTC.

CDR3 bases: TGTGCCAGCAGCTTCTACAGCACAGATACGCAGTATTTT. Protein sequence: CASSFYSTDTQYF. The chain carries TRBV7-8 and TRBJ2-3; D is ambiguous. The CDR3 covers 13 residues. V was cut by 3 bases and J by 0 bases, with 4 bases left in between. Germline values: CDR1 SGHVS, CDR2 FQNEAQ. Together with reference TRBV7-8 and TRBJ2-3, the CDR3 gives the full variable domain: GAGVSQSPRYKVAKRGQDVALRCDPISGHVSLFWYQQALGQGPEFLTYFQNEAQLDKSGLPSDRFFAERPEGSVSTLKIQRTQQEDSAVYLCASSFYSTDTQYFGPGTRLTVL.

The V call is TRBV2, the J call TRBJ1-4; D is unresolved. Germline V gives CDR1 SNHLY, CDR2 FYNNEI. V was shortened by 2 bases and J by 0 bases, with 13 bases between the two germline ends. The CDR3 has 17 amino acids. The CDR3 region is CASSEFTSVATNEKLFF. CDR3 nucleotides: TGTGCCAGCAGTGAATTTACTTCGGTTGCAACTAATGAAAAACTGTTTTTT.

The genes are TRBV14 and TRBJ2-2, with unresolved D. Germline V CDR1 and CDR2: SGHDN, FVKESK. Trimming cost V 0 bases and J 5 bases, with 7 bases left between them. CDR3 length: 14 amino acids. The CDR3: CASSQDLVTGELFF. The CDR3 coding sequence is TGTGCCAGCAGCCAAGATCTAGTGACCGGGGAGCTGTTTTTT.

CDR3 amino acids: CASRGQTTSTDTQYF. The CDR3 DNA is TGTGCCAGCAGGGGACAGACTACAAGCACAGATACGCAGTATTTT. The genes are TRBV2 and TRBJ2-3; TRBD1 agrees at 7 bases. Germline CDR1 is SNHLY and CDR2 is FYNNEI. The CDR3 extends over 15 amino acids. With V trimmed by 6 bases and J by 0 bases, 6 bases remained unmatched.

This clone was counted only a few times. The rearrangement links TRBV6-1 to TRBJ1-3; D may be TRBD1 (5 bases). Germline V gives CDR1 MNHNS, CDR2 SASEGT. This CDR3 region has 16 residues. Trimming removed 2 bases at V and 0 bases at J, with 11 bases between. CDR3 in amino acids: CASSEMDMISGNTIYF. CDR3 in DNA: TGTGCCAGCAGTGAAATGGACATGATCTCTGGAAACACCATATATTTT.

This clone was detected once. The CDR3, as DNA: TGTGCCAGCAGTTCCCGATGGAGCTGGGGGGGCTCCTACAATGAGCAGTTCTTC. The encoded protein is CASSSRWSWGGSYNEQFF. The chain links TRBV28 to TRBJ2-1; 7 bases agree with TRBD2. The germline V gene encodes CDR1 MDHEN and CDR2 SYDVKM. With V trimmed by 4 bases and J by 0 bases, 12 bases remained unmatched. The CDR3 length is 18 residues.